This T cell receptor beta chain was sequenced in a study of PD-1 blockade in mismatch repair-deficient tumors. Every patient had mismatch repair deficiency by PCR or immunohistochemistry. TCRs were sequenced from a few patients responding to pembrolizumab. General study results and limits: Tumor-resident clones, often undetectable pretreatment in blood, expanded then contracted after pembrolizumab.

Comments on this clone: The antigen remains undetermined.

TCRdb's table, derived via immunoSEQ multiplex PCR, lists solely in-frame clones and lacks some. The data hold over 100,000 clones, with 65% to 80% observed a single time. The CDR3 is 16 residues long. Germline CDR1 SGHKS, CDR2 YYEKEE (reference sequence). V lost 4 bases and J 2 bases, leaving 17 bases between the germline ends. The V gene is TRBV5-5, the J gene TRBJ2-3; tentatively, D is TRBD2 (5 bases). The sample consisted of peripheral blood, taken approximately 64 weeks after starting pembrolizumab. This TCR derives from an adult with mismatch repair-deficient cancer. The CDR3 bases are TGTGCCAGCAGCCCTGGAGCGGCCCCGTTCACAGATACGCAGTATTTT. It yields the protein CASSPGAAPFTDTQYF.